Listed below are T cell receptor beta chains from one sample, sequenced in a study of T cell repertoires in cytomegalovirus infection. Their specific antigens are unknown. TCRdb itself ran the reads through MiXCR, one entry per CDR3 protein. The sample includes approximately 990,000 distinct CDR3 sequences, around 30% of them seen just once. The material was cultured CD8+ T cells from PBMCs, obtained from culture after CMV antigen stimulation. All receptors come from a human donor in good health (CMV status not recorded). Some clones in this sample may be carry-over from other donors' samples. The CDR3 runs from the conserved cysteine through the conserved F or W. Fields, in order: V gene, CDR3 protein.

v_gene: TRBV12-3/TRBV12-4; CDR3aa: CATKGERTGEAFF
v_gene: TRBV10-3; CDR3aa: CAISEFMDGEAFF
v_gene: TRBV4-1; CDR3aa: CASSQEGVISYNEQFF
v_gene: TRBV12-3/TRBV12-4; CDR3aa: CASSFITSGGEVYEQYF
v_gene: TRBV9; CDR3aa: CASSVEHRGNEQFF
v_gene: TRBV12-3/TRBV12-4; CDR3aa: CASSETLKGYRGYEQYF
v_gene: TRBV12-3/TRBV12-4; CDR3aa: CASRGLAGGSDTQYF
v_gene: TRBV6-5; CDR3aa: CASSYSTHNSGNTIYF
v_gene: TRBV9; CDR3aa: CASSVGPGPGNTIYF
v_gene: TRBV4-1; CDR3aa: CASSQMWGQGLTEAFF
v_gene: TRBV2; CDR3aa: CASISGQTQYF
v_gene: TRBV2; CDR3aa: CASYGGDRDYGYTF
v_gene: TRBV7-2; CDR3aa: CASSLPGQGVEAFF
v_gene: TRBV12-5; CDR3aa: CASGFTGVPNTGELFF
v_gene: TRBV20-1; CDR3aa: CSARAPQSGNTIYF
v_gene: TRBV7-6; CDR3aa: CASRLPGGPYHNEQFF
v_gene: TRBV4-1; CDR3aa: CASSQVITVQETQYF
v_gene: TRBV12-3/TRBV12-4; CDR3aa: CASSWGTSGGYSYNEQFF
v_gene: TRBV6-1; CDR3aa: CASYHRGGVEAFF
v_gene: TRBV12-3/TRBV12-4; CDR3aa: CASSFLGPDQPQHF
v_gene: TRBV9; CDR3aa: CASSVAGGDETQYF
v_gene: TRBV7-3; CDR3aa: CASSLMNHNEQFF
v_gene: TRBV27; CDR3aa: CASSPNQAYSYNEQFF
v_gene: TRBV2; CDR3aa: CASSESAATNYGYTF